Listed below are T cell receptor beta chains from one sample, sequenced in a study of shared clonotypes between healthy human individuals. Method: immunoSEQ multiplex PCR; TCRdb's copy keeps in-frame clones and lacks some. The sample has around 1 million clones, 76% seen once. Sequencing input: memory CD4+ T cells sorted from blood. All receptors come from a man between 18 and 35 years old in good health. The CDR3 runs from the conserved cysteine through the conserved F or W. Fields, in order: clone size, J gene, D gene, V gene, CDR3 DNA, CDR3 protein. The D gene is left open where the match is weak. Rows give clone size only sometimes, using once, few, many, or a class for an expanded clone.

- TRBJ1-1 TRBD1 TRBV4-3 TGCGCCAGCAGCACCCTAGGGACAGGGGGAACTGAAGCTTTCTTT CASSTLGTGGTEAFF
- TRBJ2-3 - TRBV4-1 TGCGCCAGCAGCCTACGGCCCTCGGGGGCAGATACGCAGTATTTT CASSLRPSGADTQYF
- TRBJ2-1 - TRBV7-2 TGTGCCAGCAGCCGACAGAGCTCCTACAATGAGCAGTTCTTC CASSRQSSYNEQFF
- TRBJ1-5 - TRBV28 TGTGCCAGCAGTTTCAAGGGAAACCAGCCCCAGCATTTT CASSFKGNQPQHF
- TRBJ2-1 - TRBV29-1 TGCAGCGTTGAATCCTACAATGAGCAGTTCTTC CSVESYNEQFF
- TRBJ1-2 - TRBV1 TGCACCAGCAGCCAAGATTCCCAGGGCCACCCGCCTAACTATGGCTACACCTTC CTSSQDSQGHPPNYGYTF
few TRBJ1-1 - TRBV30 TGTGCCTGGAGTGGACGTGGAGGCCCTGAAGCTTTCTTT CAWSGRGGPEAFF
- TRBJ2-7 - TRBV25-1 TGTGCCAGCAGTGAAAGGTCGGCAGGGCGCGAGCAGTACTTC CASSERSAGREQYF
many TRBJ1-6 TRBD1 TRBV9 TGTGCCAGCAGCGCTGGACAGGGTGCGGGGTATTCACCCCTCCACTTT CASSAGQGAGYSPLHF
- TRBJ2-1 TRBD2 TRBV18 TGTGCCAGCTCACCCCAACTAGCGGGGGCTACGACGAATGAGCAGTTCTTC CASSPQLAGATTNEQFF
- TRBJ2-4 TRBD2 TRBV18 TGTGCCAGCTCACTAAAGCGGGAGGGCCTAGATCACATTCAGTACTTC CASSLKREGLDHIQYF
- TRBJ1-1 - TRBV19 TGTGCCAGTAGTACCGCCCTGAACACTGAAGCTTTCTTT CASSTALNTEAFF
- TRBJ1-4 - TRBV5-1 TGCGCCAGCAGCTTGGATGGCAGTTCGGGTGAAAAACTGTTTTTT CASSLDGSSGEKLFF
- TRBJ1-2 TRBD1 TRBV19 TGTGCCAGTAGCCCCGCCGGGACAGACGCTTACTATGGCTACACCTTC CASSPAGTDAYYGYTF
- TRBJ2-1 TRBD2 TRBV9 TGTGCCAGCAGCGTAAGACTAGCTCTTTCCAATGAGCAGTTCTTC CASSVRLALSNEQFF
- TRBJ1-6 - TRBV4-1 TGCGCCAGCAGCCAGAGACAGTATAATTCACCCCTCCACTTT CASSQRQYNSPLHF
- TRBJ1-6 - TRBV7-9 TGTGCCAGCAGCCGGGCTACTAAACAGGGTTCCTATAATTCACCCCTCCACTTT CASSRATKQGSYNSPLHF
- TRBJ2-5 TRBD2 TRBV14 TGTGCCAGCAGCCTTGCCGGGGCGGGGGTTGTTTGGACCCAGTACTTC CASSLAGAGVVWTQYF
- TRBJ2-7 - TRBV6-6 TGTGCCAGCAGTTACCCTCCCCAAGACTACGAGCAGTACTTC CASSYPPQDYEQYF
- TRBJ2-1 TRBD2 TRBV7-6 TGTGCCAGCAGCTTACGGCTAGCGGGAGGGAGCTCCTACAATGAGCAGTTCTTC CASSLRLAGGSSYNEQFF
many TRBJ1-2 TRBD1 TRBV10-3 TGTGCCATCAGTGAAGGGACAGGGGAGTATGGCTACACCTTC CAISEGTGEYGYTF
- TRBJ1-1 TRBD1 TRBV10-3 TGTGCCATCAAATCGATCCGTAAGGGACAGATTGAAGCTTTCTTT CAIKSIRKGQIEAFF
- TRBJ1-1 - TRBV6-5 TGTGCCAGCAGCAGGACAGTTTTGAACACTGAAGCTTTCTTT CASSRTVLNTEAFF
- TRBJ1-1 TRBD1 TRBV4-3 TGCGCCAGCAGCGACCAGACAGGGGGCTGGGCTGAAGCTTTCTTT CASSDQTGGWAEAFF
- TRBJ1-6 - TRBV5-1 TGCGCCAGCAGCTTTCTACAGGGAATTTCCTATAATTCACCCCTCCACTTT CASSFLQGISYNSPLHF
- TRBJ1-2 TRBD1 TRBV5-1 TGCGCCAGCAGCCATGGGACAGGGGGCTCTAACTATGGCTACACCTTC CASSHGTGGSNYGYTF
- TRBJ2-6 - TRBV10-2 TGCGCCAGCAGTGACGCGGGAGGGGCCAACGTCCTGACTTTC CASSDAGGANVLTF
once TRBJ2-6 - TRBV27 TGTGCCAGCAGGAGGTCTGGGGCCAACGTCCTGACTTTC CASRRSGANVLTF
- TRBJ2-7 - TRBV5-6 TGTGCCAGCAGTACCTCGGTCGAGCAGTACTTC CASSTSVEQYF
- TRBJ2-5 - TRBV23-1 TGCGCCAGCAGTCCACGAGGACTCAAACTCCAAGAGACCCAGTACTTC CASSPRGLKLQETQYF
- TRBJ1-6 TRBD1 TRBV6-1 TGTGCCAGCAGTGTGAACAGGGGTGATTCACCCCTCCACTTT CASSVNRGDSPLHF
- TRBJ2-6 - TRBV13 TGTGCCAGCCAAATGCGAAAAACTGGGGCCAACGTCCTGACTTTC CASQMRKTGANVLTF
many TRBJ1-5 TRBD1 TRBV10-2 TGCGCCAGCGGACAGGTCTCGGATCAGCCCCAGCATTTT CASGQVSDQPQHF
- TRBJ2-7 - TRBV11-2 TGTGCCAGCAGCTCCGGCATTGGGGGAGGTTACGAGCAGTACTTC CASSSGIGGGYEQYF
- TRBJ1-5 - TRBV19 TGTGCCAGTAGTCAGGGACGGCTCAATCAGCCCCAGCATTTT CASSQGRLNQPQHF
- TRBJ2-2 - TRBV4-1 TGCGCCAGCAGCCTCCTTATTTCAGGGGAGCTGTTTTTT CASSLLISGELFF
once TRBJ2-7 TRBD2 TRBV7-2 TGTGCCAGCACCACGACTAGCGGCTCCTACGAGCAGTACTTC CASTTTSGSYEQYF
once TRBJ2-7 - TRBV2 TGTGCCAGCAGTGAAATAGCCTACGAGCAGTACTTC CASSEIAYEQYF
- TRBJ1-2 TRBD1 TRBV2 TGTGCCAGCAGTGCAGGGGGCTATGGCTACACCTTC CASSAGGYGYTF
- TRBJ2-2 - TRBV5-4 TGTGCCAGCAGCCGCAACACCGGGGAGCTGTTTTTT CASSRNTGELFF
- TRBJ1-2 TRBD1 TRBV30 TGTGCCTGGACCGGGACAGGGTTCGACTATGGCTACACCTTC CAWTGTGFDYGYTF
- TRBJ2-3 TRBD2 TRBV5-1 TGCGCCAGCAGCTTGGTAGCGGGACGGACAGATACGCAGTATTTT CASSLVAGRTDTQYF
- TRBJ1-2 - TRBV27 TGTGCCAGCAGGATAGGTTACACCTTC CASRIGYTF
- TRBJ2-7 - TRBV4-1 TGCGCCAGCAGCCAGAGGTTCCCCCCCGAAGGGGAGCAGTACTTC CASSQRFPPEGEQYF
- TRBJ2-5 - TRBV28 TGTGCCAGCAGTTTCCCCACGGCTAGCGACGAGACCCAGTACTTC CASSFPTASDETQYF
- TRBJ2-7 - TRBV5-8 TGTGCCAGCAGCGCCTCCGGGGGCACAATCTACGAGCAGTACTTC CASSASGGTIYEQYF
- TRBJ1-5 - TRBV2 TGTGCCAGCAGTGAAAACGACAGAAATCAGCCCCAGCATTTT CASSENDRNQPQHF
- TRBJ2-5 - TRBV9 TGTGCCAGCAGTGCTCCCCGGGGCGCAGAGACCCAGTACTTC CASSAPRGAETQYF
- TRBJ2-7 - TRBV11-2 TGTGCCAGCAGCTTAGTGGGGCCTCCCTACGAGCAGTACTTC CASSLVGPPYEQYF
- TRBJ2-6 TRBD1 TRBV5-1 TGCGCCAGCAGCTTGGTCCAGGGGGCGGTCAACGTCCTGACTTTC CASSLVQGAVNVLTF
- TRBJ2-1 - TRBV15 TGTGCCACCAGCCCAACCCGCCCGGGGGCGGTCAATGAGCAGTTCTTC CATSPTRPGAVNEQFF
- TRBJ1-5 - TRBV6-5 TGTGCCAGCAGCAGCGGACAGTGGGGACAGCCCCAGCATTTT CASSSGQWGQPQHF
few TRBJ2-4 - TRBV6-5 TGTGCCAGCAGTCCGGCCGGGAGAAACATTCAGTACTTC CASSPAGRNIQYF
few TRBJ1-2 - TRBV9 TGTGCCAGCAGCGTAACACAACAGCAACCCCTGGGCTACACCTTC CASSVTQQQPLGYTF
few TRBJ2-7 TRBD1 TRBV28 TGTGCCAGCCACCTGAGGGGGCCCGGCGAGCAGTACTTC CASHLRGPGEQYF